The next 17 T cell receptor beta chains were all read from a single sample in a study of T cell responses to AZD1222 COVID-19 vaccine. Sequenced by immunoSEQ multiplex PCR; TCRdb stores in-frame clones only, minus some. Of 80,000 to 100,000 clones in the sample, approximately 88% were seen once. The source material was peripheral blood, sampled 28 days after the second AZD1222 dose. These receptors all come from an adult who received the AZD1222 COVID-19 vaccine.

J is TRBJ2-5 and V is TRBV27, with D possibly TRBD2 on 7 matching bases. Trimming took 2 bases from V and 7 from J, leaving 14 bases between them. Germline V lookup: CDR1 MNHEY, CDR2 SMNVEV (reference sequence). This CDR3 has 14 amino acids. The CDR3 sequence is CASSLRGGGLTQYF. CDR3 DNA sequence: TGTGCCAGCAGTTTAAGGGGCGGGGGCCTGACCCAGTACTTC.

The chain couples TRBV5-6 to TRBJ1-1, with TRBD1 identical over 7 bases. From germline, CDR1 is SGHDT and CDR2 YYEEEE. This CDR3 spans 14 amino acids. The trim removed 3 bases at V and 0 bases at J, leaving 2 bases unmatched. The CDR3 loop reads CASSWDSMNTEAFF. The DNA for the CDR3 is TGTGCCAGCAGCTGGGACAGCATGAACACTGAAGCTTTCTTT.

This CDR3 is CSSVRVYEQYF. CDR3 bases: TGCAGTTCCGTTAGGGTCTACGAGCAGTACTTC. The chain joins TRBV20-1 to TRBJ2-7; D ambiguous. The CDR3 extends over 11 amino acids. V lost 8 bases and J 3 bases, leaving 11 bases between the germline ends. The V gene's germline CDR1 is DFQATT and CDR2 SNEGSKA (reference sequence).

V is TRBV19 and J is TRBJ1-2; 7 nucleotides align to TRBD1. There are 14 residues in the CDR3. V lost 6 bases, J lost 5 bases, and 9 bases stayed unmatched. Per the germline V gene, CDR1 is LNHDA and CDR2 is SQIVND (reference sequence). In DNA, the CDR3 is TGTGCCAGTAGGCGGACCGGGACAGAATATGGCTACACCTTC. Its protein is CASRRTGTEYGYTF.

The V call is TRBV27, the J call TRBJ1-4; TRBD1 agrees at 11 bases. CDR1 and CDR2 (germline): MNHEY, SMNVEV (reference sequence). The CDR3 spans 18 residues. After removal of 6 bases from V and 0 bases from J, the junction contained 9 bases not matched to a gene. CDR3 nucleotides: TGTGCCAGCAGGTGGACAGGGGGCGCGGGTGCAACTAATGAAAAACTGTTTTTT. The encoded protein is CASRWTGGAGATNEKLFF.

The sample holds one count of this clone. The J gene is TRBJ2-1, the V gene TRBV5-1; D perhaps matches TRBD2 (7 bases). The CDR3 is 19 amino acids. Trimming stripped 3 bases from V and 3 bases from J, with 25 bases between. Germline CDR1 and CDR2: SGHRS and YFSETQ. CDR3 residues: CASSSPEGGRGFFYNEQFF. Here the CDR3 DNA reads TGCGCCAGCAGCTCCCCCGAGGGGGGGCGGGGGTTTTTCTACAATGAGCAGTTCTTC.

The rearrangement links TRBV5-6 to TRBJ1-2, with 7 nucleotides matching TRBD1. The ends lost 6 bases at V and 5 bases at J; junction bases unmatched: 13. CDR1 and CDR2 from the germline V gene are SGHDT and YYEEEE. This CDR3 has 15 residues. The CDR3, as DNA: TGTGCCAGCATGATTCGCTCAGGGGGGTATTATGGCTACACCTTC. Amino acids: CASMIRSGGYYGYTF.

The rearrangement joins TRBV6-5 to TRBJ2-5; D possibly corresponds to TRBD1 (5 bases). V lost 0 bases and J lost 3, with 11 bases in between. The CDR3 extends over 15 amino acids. Germline V gene sequence: CDR1 MNHEY, CDR2 SVGAGI. CDR3 sequence: CASSYSGARKETQYF. DNA of the CDR3: TGTGCCAGCAGTTACTCAGGGGCTAGGAAAGAGACCCAGTACTTC.

The V and J genes are TRBV12-5 and TRBJ1-1; possibly TRBD1 for D (5 bases). Germline V gene data show CDR1 as LGHNT and CDR2 as FRNRAP. Between the trimmed V and J ends, which lost 6 bases and 4 bases, there was a span of 15 bases. This CDR3 contains 14 residues. The CDR3 DNA is TGTGCTAGTGGGGAGGGGTCCGGGGTCACTGAAGCTTTCTTT. Encoded protein: CASGEGSGVTEAFF.

Comment on this clone: A junction boundary mismatches the germline segment, possibly from a read error. This rearrangement joins TRBV7-7 to TRBJ2-3, with D unresolved. From germline, CDR1 is SSHAT and CDR2 FNYEAQ (reference sequence). The CDR3 length is 13 residues. The CDR3 coding sequence is TGTGCTAGCAGCCCCCCGGGCGCAGATACGCAGTATTTT. Translated, it gives CASSPPGADTQYF.

This rearrangement joins TRBV11-3 to TRBJ2-7, with D perhaps matching TRBD1 (6 bases). Between the trimmed V and J ends, which lost 5 bases and 0 bases, there was a span of 8 bases. CDR3 length equals 13 residues. Germline V gene lookup returns CDR1 SGHNT and CDR2 YENEEA. The CDR3 spells CASSADSSYEQYF. As DNA, the CDR3 is TGTGCCAGCAGCGCGGACAGCTCCTACGAGCAGTACTTC.

This clone occurred once. The gene calls are TRBV5-6 and TRBJ1-2; no clear D gene. CDR1 and CDR2 (germline): SGHDT, YYEEEE. The germline V and J ends were trimmed by 4 bases and 1 base, with 8 bases remaining between them. The CDR3 has 13 amino acids. CDR3 protein: CASSISSNYGYTF. CDR3 in DNA: TGTGCCAGCAGCATCAGCAGTAACTATGGCTACACCTTC.

The chain joins TRBV4-3 to TRBJ2-7; 12 positions match TRBD1. V shed 4 bases, J shed 6 bases, and the junction held 10 bases outside the gene matches. Looked up from germline, CDR1 is LGHNA and CDR2 is YSLEER. The CDR3 totals 16 residues. CDR3 amino acids: CASSPHIGTGGSEQYF. The CDR3 DNA follows: TGCGCCAGCAGCCCACACATCGGGACAGGGGGCTCCGAGCAGTACTTC.

A single count supports this clone. The V call is TRBV6-5, the J call TRBJ2-7, with TRBD1 identical over 10 bases. V gave up 3 bases and J gave up 3 bases; unmatched junction bases: 2. The germline gives CDR1 MNHEY, CDR2 SVGAGI. This CDR3 comprises 14 residues. The CDR3 region has the DNA TGTGCCAGCAGTTATAGGGACAGGGGCTACGAGCAGTACTTC. Translating gives CASSYRDRGYEQYF.

The V gene is TRBV19, the J gene TRBJ1-4; 9 bases are a match to TRBD1. The CDR3 loop spans 16 amino acids. J was trimmed by 4 bases and V by 3 bases; bases with no gene match: 6. Germline CDR1 reads LNHDA; CDR2 reads SQIVND (reference sequence). CDR3 DNA sequence: TGTGCCAGTAGTATGACACAGGGGGCTGGTAATGAAAAACTGTTTTTT. The encoded protein is CASSMTQGAGNEKLFF.

This clone was detected only once. This chain connects TRBV27 to TRBJ1-6; D remains unclear. The V end lost 5 bases, the J end lost 3 bases, and 2 bases lay between the germline ends. Germline values: CDR1 MNHEY, CDR2 SMNVEV (reference sequence). This CDR3 has 12 amino acids. The CDR3 protein is CASSVYNSPLHF. CDR3 nucleotides: TGTGCCAGCAGTGTCTATAATTCACCCCTCCACTTT.

This clone was seen more than once but under ten times. This rearrangement joins TRBV5-4 to TRBJ2-7; 8 positions agree with TRBD1. J was trimmed by 5 bases and V by 4 bases; bases with no gene match: 11. The CDR3 sequence is 15 residues long. The germline gives CDR1 SGHNT, CDR2 YYREEE (reference sequence). CDR3 sequence: CASSKAIGDRNEQYF. The CDR3 DNA reads as TGTGCCAGCAGCAAAGCGATCGGGGACAGGAACGAGCAGTACTTC.